The 8 T cell receptor beta chains in this list originate from one sample, sequenced in a study of PD-1 blockade in classical Hodgkin lymphoma. TCRdb keeps only in-frame clones here, not all; method: immunoSEQ multiplex PCR. The table shows around 25,000 clones, with 70% to 80% occurring only once. Every one of the patients relapsed after autologous stem cell transplantation (brentuximab vedotin exposure was variable). The sequencing used peripheral blood mononuclear cells (PBMCs), collected at baseline. The source of these receptors is a human donor with classical Hodgkin lymphoma.

This clone was seen just once. This chain links TRBV18 with TRBJ1-4, with TRBD1 matching 8 bases. In germline, CDR1 is KGHSH, CDR2 LQKENI. J gave up 12 bases and V 3 bases, and 12 bases lay outside the gene matches. The CDR3 contains 15 residues. CDR3 in amino acids: CASSPGQGGIGELFF. The DNA of the CDR3 is TGTGCCAGCTCACCCGGACAGGGAGGAATTGGGGAACTGTTTTTT.

The V and J genes are TRBV4-1 and TRBJ1-2; D call uncertain. The CDR3 is made up of 16 amino acids. The V gene's germline CDR1 is MGHRA and CDR2 YSYEKL. Trimming shortened V by 1 base and J by 0 bases, and 12 bases separated the two germline ends. Written as DNA, the CDR3 is TGCGCCAGCAGCCAAGCGCGAACACGGACTAACTATGGCTACACCTTC. It specifies CASSQARTRTNYGYTF.

This clone came up a few times. The chain has TRBV7-8 and TRBJ2-5; 10 positions agree with TRBD2. Germline CDR1 SGHVS, CDR2 FQNEAQ. The J segment lost 4 bases and the V segment lost 2 bases, leaving 10 bases of the junction unmatched. This CDR3 spans 17 amino acids. The DNA for the CDR3 is TGTGCCAGCAGCTTAAATCGGGGAGCGGGGGGGTCAGAGACCCAGTACTTC. This encodes CASSLNRGAGGSETQYF.

The V call is TRBV11-2, the J call TRBJ2-6; the D is unclear. CDR3 size: 16 residues. From germline, CDR1 is SGHAT and CDR2 FQNNGV. V was pared by 0 bases and J by 1 base, with 7 bases between. The CDR3 nucleotides read TGTGCCAGCAGCTTAGATATGGCATCTGGGGCCAACGTCCTGACTTTC. Translating gives CASSLDMASGANVLTF.

This sequence joins TRBV6-6 and TRBJ1-2; unclear D gene. This CDR3 region has 11 residues. Germline V gene lookup returns CDR1 MNHNY and CDR2 SVGAGI (reference sequence). CDR3 bases: TGTGCGGCCGGAGCTAACTATGGCTACACCTTC. Its translation: CAAGANYGYTF.

The J gene is TRBJ1-2, the V gene TRBV2, with 8 bases identical to TRBD1. The length of the CDR3 is 13 residues. V lost 6 bases and J lost 3; bases outside the gene matches: 3. Germline V gene lookup returns CDR1 SNHLY and CDR2 FYNNEI. The CDR3: CASRATGDYGYTF. DNA for the CDR3: TGTGCCAGCAGAGCGACAGGGGACTATGGCTACACCTTC.

The rearrangement links TRBV7-9 to TRBJ1-2; 7 bases are shared with TRBD1. The CDR3 totals 13 residues. The V gene's germline CDR1 is SEHNR and CDR2 FQNEAQ (reference sequence). Trimming cost V 5 bases and J 5 bases; bases outside gene matches: 5. The CDR3 protein is CASSKGQWYGYTF. CDR3 coding DNA: TGTGCCAGCAGCAAGGGACAGTGGTATGGCTACACCTTC.

Relative to its sample, this clone is large. The rearrangement uses TRBV6-4 and TRBJ1-6, with 8 bases lining up with TRBD1. The CDR3 has 15 residues. Unmatched junction bases numbered 2, after V lost 0 bases and J lost 7 bases. CDR1 is MRHNA, CDR2 SNTAGT, per germline. The CDR3 sequence is CASSDSSGGNSPLHF. CDR3 nucleotides: TGTGCCAGCAGTGACTCATCAGGGGGCAATTCACCCCTCCACTTT.